This T cell receptor (beta chain) was captured by sequencing in a study of T cells after posttransplantation cyclophosphamide. Regarding the study as a whole: Tissue-infiltrating T cells from skin or gut overlapped little with blood T cells.

Germline CDR1 reads SGDLS; CDR2 reads YYNGEE. This CDR3 is 16 amino acids long. J lost 3 bases, V lost 4 bases, and 9 bases had no gene match. Assay: immunoSEQ multiplex PCR; the TCRdb copy retains only in-frame clones and omits some. Observed in the sample are around 24,000 clones, none of them singletons. As for this clone: The antigen remains undetermined.

Sequencing input: PBMCs. The origin of this receptor is a woman aged 55 to 70 in good health, CMV-negative, and a related stem cell transplant donor. The chain carries TRBV9 and TRBJ2-3; TRBD2 matches at 9 bases. The CDR3 DNA reads TGTGCCAGCAGCCCCCGTAGCGGGAGTCAGACAGATACGCAGTATTTT. Residues: CASSPRSGSQTDTQYF.